Listed below are T cell receptor beta chains from one sample, sequenced in a study of cytomegalovirus exposure and HLA in healthy donors. Only in-frame clones appear in the TCRdb table, and some are missing; sequencing was by immunoSEQ multiplex PCR. In all, the sample yields roughly 200,000 clones. The specimen sequenced was PBMCs. These receptors all come from a man under 40 in good health and CMV-seronegative. Both conserved end residues are part of each CDR3.

>TRBV19
CASTGLGGGVGNTIYF
>TRBV5-1
CASSTLGGGNTEAFF
>TRBV9
CASSEGPTAGYREQYF
>TRBV5-1
CASSPGTGGPYNEQFF
>TRBV7-8
CASSLASGYQPQHF
>TRBV4-1
CATAWDRGYEQYF
>TRBV30
CAWWAAGVYEQYF
>TRBV28
CASSSLMGTSPYADTQYF
>TRBV6-5
CASRVREAGANVLTF
>TRBV10-1
CASSESGQGDTEAFF
>TRBV28
CASSLGAGGVYEQYF
>TRBV5-6
CASSLGRVAGYTF
>TRBV30
CAWEKDGTSVSNEQFF
>TRBV6-6
CASSPMGGRAGGELFF
>TRBV7-2
CASSLVTGGDEKLFF
>TRBV2
CASRGQGNSPLHF
>TRBV6-5
CASSSYDRAEELFF
>TRBV7-2
CASSLVQGFGGYTF
>TRBV19
CASSKSGTISSYEQYF
>TRBV19
CASSLGQGNYGYTF
>TRBV7-8
CASSAGLAGGTTYNEQFF
>TRBV10-1
CASSESRGRGTDTQYF
>TRBV19
CASSTGTPNVYGYTF
>TRBV6-1
CASTLGQGGSEQYF
>TRBV5-6
CASSFLRDTQYF
>TRBV2
CASSEMGPAFEQYF
>TRBV28
CASSSIGQGKSYNEQFF
>TRBV14
CASSPRTSGSPLHF
>TRBV5-1
CASSLLGQGSREKLFF
>TRBV18
CASSRTDNYGYTF
>TRBV29-1
CSVDMGRVAEAFF
>TRBV6-5
CASRRGTLTGHGYTF
>TRBV5-1
CASSLLARQGNTGELFF
>TRBV5-1
CASSERGGAGYGYTF
>TRBV6-5
CASSYSSEQFF
>TRBV15
CATSRGGDSGDVWDTQYF
>TRBV6-5
CASSRYATPPLGYTF
>TRBV6-1
CASSEGRSRSYEQYF
>TRBV6-5
CASSTPDWKFQYF
>TRBV5-1
CASSLAAVGGYGYTF
>TRBV2
CASGTGVMNTEAFF
>TRBV27
CASSPGLAGVDTQYF
>TRBV6-5
CASSYEETVLF
>TRBV5-1
CASGGQGTGELFF
>TRBV29-1
CSVGLGLAGGLKQFF
>TRBV6-1
CASSEYLAGVIHSYNEQFF
>TRBV4-1
CASSQDAWGQGSREQYF
>TRBV19
CASSIESGGVGAKNIQYF
>TRBV27
CAVRGISYEQYF
>TRBV30
CAWGRGLLNTEAFF
>TRBV7-2
CASSLLGQNEERKYF
>TRBV4-3
CASSQDAYGDSRYF
>TRBV6-5
CASSYRTGGRETQYF